Below, 10 T cell receptor beta chains from the same sample are listed, as sequenced in a study of cytotoxic CD8 clonotypes in ibrutinib-treated CLL. The assay was immunoSEQ multiplex PCR, and TCRdb's table has in-frame clones only and misses some. The table lists about 160,000 clones, around 80% of them singletons. The sequencing here drew on PBMCs, taken after 24 months of ibrutinib treatment. These receptor sequences come from a human donor with chronic lymphocytic leukemia.

This clone was found once. The chain combines TRBV7-2 with TRBJ1-1; weak D call: TRBD1 (5 bases). The CDR3 sequence is 14 residues long. Trimming pared 11 bases from V and 0 bases from J, leaving 16 bases between. Germline V gene lookup returns CDR1 SGHTA and CDR2 FQGNSA. The CDR3 nucleotides are TGTGCCTCCCGATCCAGGGCTCTGAACACTGAAGCTTTCTTT. It codes for CASRSRALNTEAFF.

The chain employs TRBV30 and TRBJ1-1; weak D call: TRBD1 (6 bases). V was clipped by 8 bases and J by 5 bases, with 21 bases between them. The CDR3 contains 14 residues. Germline CDR1 and CDR2: GTSNPN and SVGIG (reference sequence). Written as DNA, the CDR3 is TGTGCCCGACGGGTAGGGGGGGCTTGGACTGAAGCTTTCTTT. It yields the protein CARRVGGAWTEAFF.

The chain employs TRBV6-5 and TRBJ1-2, with 8 bases aligning to TRBD1. This CDR3 is built from 13 residues. The junction had 6 bases not matched to a gene; V was cut back by 4 bases and J by 8 bases. Germline V gives CDR1 MNHEY, CDR2 SVGAGI. CDR3 sequence reads: CASSFGQGKGYTF. The CDR3, as DNA: TGTGCCAGCAGTTTTGGACAGGGCAAGGGCTACACCTTC.

With respect to this clone: The sample has other DNA sequences that encode this CDR3 too. This rearrangement joins TRBV5-1 to TRBJ2-3; D not resolved. V was pared by 2 bases and J by 2 bases, with 3 bases between. CDR3 length: 12 residues. Germline CDR1 is SGHRS and CDR2 is YFSETQ. This chain's CDR3 is CASSFLTDTQYF. As DNA, the CDR3 is TGCGCCAGCAGCTTTCTCACAGATACGCAGTATTTT.

This clone was observed a single time. The J gene is TRBJ1-1, the V gene TRBV5-6; D remains unclear. The CDR3 sequence is 14 residues long. CDR1 and CDR2 from the germline V gene are SGHDT and YYEEEE. Trimming stripped 0 bases from V and 4 bases from J, with 10 bases between. The CDR3 DNA sequence: TGTGCCAGCAGCTTGGGAGGGTACCCCACTGAAGCTTTCTTT. Translation gives CASSLGGYPTEAFF. The full variable domain, rest sourced from reference TRBV5-6 and TRBJ1-1, is DAGVTQSPTHLIKTRGQQVTLRCSPKSGHDTVSWYQQALGQGPQFIFQYYEEEERQRGNFPDRFSGHQFPNYSSELNVNALLLGDSALYLCASSLGGYPTEAFFGQGTRLTVV.

The V and J genes are TRBV5-1 and TRBJ2-1, with D unresolved. Trimming cost V 2 bases and J 8 bases, with 11 bases left between them. Per germline, CDR1 SGHRS and CDR2 YFSETQ. The CDR3 is 13 residues long. CDR3 DNA sequence: TGCGCCAGCAGCTTCGATCTAGGGCATGAGCAGTTCTTC. This gives the protein CASSFDLGHEQFF.

The chain is built from TRBV5-1 and TRBJ2-5; 8 positions agree with TRBD2. The trim removed 4 bases at V and 4 bases at J, leaving 12 bases unmatched. CDR1 is SGHRS, CDR2 YFSETQ, per germline. The CDR3 is 16 amino acids. CDR3 in amino acids: CASSPGGGPTGETQYF. The CDR3 DNA reads as TGCGCCAGCAGCCCCGGGGGGGGTCCAACGGGAGAGACCCAGTACTTC. The entire variable domain, with the rest obtained from reference TRBV5-1 and TRBJ2-5, is as follows: KAGVTQTPRYLIKTRGQQVTLSCSPISGHRSVSWYQQTPGQGLQFLFEYFSETQRNKGNFPGRFSGRQFSNSRSEMNVSTLELGDSALYLCASSPGGGPTGETQYFGPGTRLLVL.

The chain recombines TRBV6-5 with TRBJ1-5; TRBD1 matches at 12 bases. The CDR3 runs 15 residues. Germline V gene data show CDR1 as MNHEY and CDR2 as SVGAGI. The V gene end was trimmed by 4 bases and the J gene end by 6 bases; junction bases not matched to a gene: 4. The CDR3 loop is CASSSGTGGSQPQHF. The CDR3 DNA reads as TGTGCCAGCAGTTCCGGGACAGGGGGCAGTCAGCCCCAGCATTTT.

The chain recombines TRBV2 with TRBJ2-3; D possibly corresponds to TRBD1 (6 bases). The CDR3 runs to 11 residues. Germline V gives CDR1 SNHLY, CDR2 FYNNEI. V was pared by 7 bases and J by 7 bases, with 9 bases between. CDR3 amino acids: CASTTGNTQYF. CDR3 bases: TGTGCCAGCACCACAGGGAATACGCAGTATTTT.

The CDR3 DNA reads as TGTGCCAGCAGCCCCGCGAAGTTATTGGTATTAGCCCCCAACACAGATACGCAGTATTTT. This gives the protein CASSPAKLLVLAPNTDTQYF. The chain links TRBV7-8 to TRBJ2-3, with unresolved D. V was pared by 5 bases and J by 2 bases, with 29 bases between. Per germline, CDR1 SGHVS and CDR2 FQNEAQ. The CDR3 is 20 amino acids.